A single sample gave rise to the 29 T cell receptor beta chains below, sequenced in a study of blood T cell repertoires in COVID-19. Assay: immunoSEQ multiplex PCR; the TCRdb copy retains only in-frame clones and omits some. The sample contains 450,000 to 500,000 clones, about 90% of which appear only once. The sequenced sample was PBMCs or T cells enriched from blood (not recorded which). Receptors were obtained from a woman under 30 who had recovered from COVID-19.

The CDR3 reads CASSIQNLSNQPQHF. CDR3 DNA: TGTGCCAGTAGTATCCAGAACCTTAGCAATCAGCCCCAGCATTTT. The rearrangement joins TRBV19 to TRBJ1-5, with D uncertain. The germline CDR1 and CDR2 sequences are LNHDA and SQIVND (reference sequence). Deletions cut 3 bases from V and 0 bases from J, with 9 bases between. The CDR3 consists of 15 residues.

This chain uses TRBV11-2 with TRBJ2-7; 7 bases align to TRBD2. This CDR3 spans 13 amino acids. The V segment lost 6 bases and the J segment 2 bases; nucleotides outside the gene matches: 4. Per germline, CDR1 SGHAT and CDR2 FQNNGV. The CDR3 reads CASRGLSTYEQYF. The CDR3 DNA follows: TGTGCCAGCAGGGGACTAAGTACCTACGAGCAGTACTTC.

The chain employs TRBV15 and TRBJ1-4; D uncertain. Germline V lookup: CDR1 LNHNV, CDR2 YYDKDF (reference sequence). Trimming took 3 bases from V and 5 from J, leaving 13 bases between them. The CDR3 totals 15 residues. The CDR3 DNA reads TGTGCCACCAGCAGTCTCCGGGGATCCAATGAAAAACTGTTTTTT. Translating it yields CATSSLRGSNEKLFF.

This clone was seen a few times. This CDR3 reads CSVISGGAGEQYF. Here the CDR3 DNA reads TGCAGCGTTATTAGCGGGGGGGCAGGCGAGCAGTACTTC. V usage is TRBV29-1 and J usage is TRBJ2-7, with TRBD2 matching over 11 bases. J was trimmed by 6 bases and V by 5 bases; bases with no gene match: 6. In germline, CDR1 is SQVTM, CDR2 ANQGSEA. The CDR3 consists of 13 residues.

This sequence joins TRBV19 and TRBJ1-1; possibly TRBD1 for D (5 bases). This CDR3 region has 16 residues. CDR1 is LNHDA and CDR2 is SQIVND in the germline V gene (reference sequence). V lost 1 base to trimming and J lost 4 bases, with 16 bases between them. CDR3 in amino acids: CASSIVSRGGGTEAFF. The CDR3 DNA is TGTGCCAGTAGTATAGTTTCCAGAGGCGGGGGCACTGAAGCTTTCTTT.

This clone was picked up one time. The genes are TRBV7-9 and TRBJ1-4; perhaps TRBD1 as D (5 bases). The CDR3 extends over 18 amino acids. Looked up from germline, CDR1 is SEHNR and CDR2 is FQNEAQ (reference sequence). The germline V and J ends were trimmed by 2 bases and 4 bases, with 20 bases remaining between them. The CDR3 DNA reads TGTGCCAGCAGCTTACCGCCCATCATTTCGGGGGTTAATGAAAAACTGTTTTTT. As protein: CASSLPPIISGVNEKLFF.

In DNA form, the CDR3 reads TGTGCCAGCAGCACTGGGAGTTCACCCCTCCACTTT. It codes for CASSTGSSPLHF. V is TRBV9 and J is TRBJ1-6; no firm D call. The CDR3 consists of 12 residues. V gave up 4 bases and J gave up 9 bases, with 8 bases separating them. Looked up from germline, CDR1 is SGDLS and CDR2 is YYNGEE.

This clone was observed a single time. The V gene is TRBV28, the J gene TRBJ1-5; 7 positions match TRBD1. Germline CDR1 MDHEN, CDR2 SYDVKM. The CDR3 covers 15 residues. The trim removed 7 bases at V and 7 bases at J, leaving 13 bases unmatched. CDR3 DNA sequence: TGTGCCAGCACCCTTCAGGGGGGAGGAGGCCAGCCCCAGCATTTT. The encoded protein is CASTLQGGGGQPQHF.

The genes are TRBV5-8 and TRBJ1-2; 11 positions agree with TRBD1. The germline V gene has CDR1 SGHTS and CDR2 YDEGEE. The CDR3 runs to 12 residues. The junction had 0 bases not matched to a gene; V was cut back by 3 bases and J by 8 bases. CDR3 region: CASSWDRGGYTF. The DNA for the CDR3 is TGTGCCAGCAGCTGGGACAGGGGGGGCTACACCTTC.

V and J are TRBV6-5 and TRBJ2-5; no definite D call. The CDR3 has 14 amino acids. The ends were cut back, 6 bases at V and 2 bases at J, with 13 bases in the middle. CDR1 MNHEY and CDR2 SVGAGI come from the germline V gene. DNA of the CDR3: TGTGCCAGCAGCATTAACTCTGGTCAAGAGACCCAGTACTTC. This sequence encodes CASSINSGQETQYF.

The gene calls are TRBV29-1 and TRBJ2-5; 11 bases map to TRBD1. The CDR3 runs 14 residues. The ends lost 8 bases at V and 4 bases at J; junction bases unmatched: 9. CDR1 and CDR2 from the germline V gene are SQVTM and ANQGSEA. The CDR3 reads CSHRPGTGGETQYF. CDR3 in DNA: TGCAGCCATCGACCCGGGACAGGGGGAGAGACCCAGTACTTC. The complete variable domain, with remaining parts taken from reference TRBV29-1 and TRBJ2-5, reads SAVISQKPSRDICQRGTSLTIQCQVDSQVTMMFWYRQQPGQSLTLIATANQGSEATYESGFVIDKFPISRPNLTFSTLTVSNMSPEDSSIYLCSHRPGTGGETQYFGPGTRLLVL.

The chain recombines TRBV12-5 with TRBJ1-1; 8 positions agree with TRBD1. V shed 1 base and J 8 bases; nucleotides not matched to a gene: 9. The CDR3 is made up of 15 amino acids. Germline V gene sequence: CDR1 LGHNT, CDR2 FRNRAP. The CDR3 region has the DNA TGTGCTAGTGGTTTGGACTTAGACAGGGGAGGCGAAGCTTTCTTT. Amino acid sequence: CASGLDLDRGGEAFF.

The rearrangement joins TRBV2 to TRBJ1-2, with 7 bases lining up with TRBD1. Germline V gene sequence: CDR1 SNHLY, CDR2 FYNNEI. This CDR3 spans 14 amino acids. V lost 10 bases and J lost 0; bases outside the gene matches: 8. CDR3 amino acids: CATIDREANYGYTF. DNA of the CDR3: TGTGCCACCATAGACAGGGAGGCTAACTATGGCTACACCTTC.

The table lists this clone with a count of one. This sequence joins TRBV29-1 and TRBJ2-7; TRBD1 might be the D (6 bases). The CDR3 is made up of 14 amino acids. Germline assignment: CDR1 SQVTM and CDR2 ANQGSEA. V lost 0 bases and J 2 bases, leaving 11 bases between the germline ends. CDR3 residues: CSVEDTGDTYEQYF. The CDR3 DNA reads as TGCAGCGTTGAAGATACCGGGGACACCTACGAGCAGTACTTC.

The rearrangement uses TRBV20-1 and TRBJ2-7; tentative D call: TRBD2 (6 bases). The CDR3 is 14 residues long. V lost 3 bases and J 6 bases, leaving 18 bases between the germline ends. Germline V gives CDR1 DFQATT, CDR2 SNEGSKA (reference sequence). This chain's CDR3 is CSASLEQGGREQYF. The CDR3 region has the DNA TGCAGTGCTAGTCTTGAGCAGGGAGGTCGCGAGCAGTACTTC.

The chain links TRBV11-1 to TRBJ2-3; maybe TRBD1 (6 bases). Trimming took 6 bases from V and 2 from J, leaving 12 bases between them. The germline gives CDR1 SGHAT, CDR2 FQDESV (reference sequence). This CDR3 region has 14 residues. The CDR3 region is CASRGGPPTDTQYF. The CDR3 bases are TGTGCCAGCAGAGGGGGACCCCCCACAGATACGCAGTATTTT.

The chain employs TRBV4-1 and TRBJ1-3, with a tentative D call TRBD1 (5 bases). CDR1 and CDR2 (germline): MGHRA, YSYEKL. The germline V and J ends were trimmed by 0 bases and 1 base, with 10 bases remaining between them. The CDR3 is 16 residues long. Here the CDR3 reads CASSQDPGGSGNTIYF. The CDR3, as DNA: TGCGCCAGCAGCCAAGACCCCGGGGGGTCTGGAAACACCATATATTTT.

CDR3 bases: TGTGCCTGGAGTGCCGGTAGGGGGACCTATGGCTACACCTTC. Residues: CAWSAGRGTYGYTF. This chain connects TRBV30 to TRBJ1-2; D is possibly TRBD1 (6 bases). V lost 1 base and J 4 bases, leaving 13 bases between the germline ends. The V gene's germline CDR1 is GTSNPN and CDR2 SVGIG (reference sequence). This CDR3 is 14 amino acids long.

This clone was detected once. The CDR3 DNA sequence: TGTGCCAGCAGCCTTAACTCCCCTCGGACAGATACGCAGTATTTT. Protein product: CASSLNSPRTDTQYF. The chain uses TRBV7-9 and TRBJ2-3; D not resolved. The CDR3 loop spans 15 amino acids. CDR1 is SEHNR, CDR2 FQNEAQ, per germline (reference sequence). V was pared by 5 bases and J by 3 bases, with 15 bases between.

The V call is TRBV11-3, the J call TRBJ2-1; 7 bases map to TRBD2. V was clipped by 4 bases and J by 5 bases; unmatched bases: 8. The CDR3 is 15 amino acids. The germline gives CDR1 SGHNT, CDR2 YENEEA. The CDR3 loop reads CASSSRDYVNNEQFF. CDR3 DNA: TGTGCCAGCAGCTCCCGGGACTACGTTAACAATGAGCAGTTCTTC.

The genes are TRBV3-1 (or the pseudogene TRBV3-2) and TRBJ1-2; 10 nucleotides align to TRBD1. The CDR3 spans 15 residues. With 1 base clipped from V and 8 bases from J, the junction kept 7 bases outside the gene matches. Per germline, CDR1 LGHDT and CDR2 YNNKEL (reference sequence). The CDR3 spells CASSQGGTGERGYTF. Here the CDR3 DNA reads TGTGCCAGCAGCCAAGGTGGGACAGGGGAGAGGGGCTACACCTTC.

The chain uses TRBV7-7 and TRBJ1-2; TRBD1 agrees at 10 bases. Trimming cost V 9 bases and J 6 bases; bases outside gene matches: 10. In germline, CDR1 is SSHAT, CDR2 FNYEAQ (reference sequence). There are 14 residues in the CDR3. The CDR3 region has the DNA TGTGCCAGTCCCGGGACAGGGGAATTGAATGGCTACACCTTC. This encodes CASPGTGELNGYTF.

V is TRBV15 and J is TRBJ1-1; D is possibly TRBD1 (5 bases). Trimming removed 4 bases at V and 2 bases at J, with 14 bases between. This CDR3 region has 15 residues. Germline V gene data show CDR1 as LNHNV and CDR2 as YYDKDF (reference sequence). CDR3 in DNA: TGTGCCACCAGCACAACAACCGACAGAAACACTGAAGCTTTCTTT. Translation: CATSTTTDRNTEAFF.

V and J are TRBV5-6 and TRBJ1-1; TRBD1 matches 11 bases. Germline V CDR1 and CDR2: SGHDT, YYEEEE. This CDR3 is built from 15 residues. V lost 2 bases and J lost 6; bases outside the gene matches: 6. The DNA for the CDR3 is TGTGCCAGCAGCTTCGGACAGGGGGCCCGCGCTGAAGCTTTCTTT. This sequence encodes CASSFGQGARAEAFF.

CDR3 residues: CASSLQGMSNQPQHF. Here the CDR3 DNA reads TGTGCCAGCAGCTTACAGGGGATGAGCAATCAGCCCCAGCATTTT. The chain couples TRBV7-2 to TRBJ1-5, with a possible D match to TRBD1 (6 bases). Trimming cost V 2 bases and J 1 base, with 9 bases left between them. Germline CDR1 reads SGHTA; CDR2 reads FQGNSA. This CDR3 comprises 15 residues. The full variable domain, rest sourced from reference TRBV7-2 and TRBJ1-5, is GAGVSQSPSNKVTEKGKDVELRCDPISGHTALYWYRQSLGQGLEFLIYFQGNSAPDKSGLPSDRFSAERTGGSVSTLTIQRTQQEDSAVYLCASSLQGMSNQPQHFGDGTRLSIL.

The chain employs TRBV28 and TRBJ1-6; 10 bases agree with TRBD1. The CDR3 covers 18 residues. The germline CDR1 and CDR2 sequences are MDHEN and SYDVKM. Trimming removed 5 bases from V and 4 bases from J; junction bases left unmatched: 11. CDR3 sequence (DNA): TGTGCCAGCAGTACAATCGGGACAGGGGCTTCTTATAATTCACCCCTCCACTTT. It codes for CASSTIGTGASYNSPLHF.

The chain couples TRBV7-3 to TRBJ1-2, with a weak D call TRBD1 (5 bases). The CDR3 is 14 amino acids. Germline V CDR1 and CDR2: SGHTA, FQGTGA. Deletions cut 0 bases from V and 6 bases from J, with 11 bases between. In DNA form, the CDR3 reads TGTGCCAGCAGCTTAACCGGGGGATCGGATGGCTACACCTTC. Protein product: CASSLTGGSDGYTF.

The rearrangement joins TRBV2 to TRBJ1-3; D not certain. This CDR3 comprises 16 residues. The V end was cut by 5 bases, the J end by 7 bases, with 21 bases between. CDR1 and CDR2 (germline): SNHLY, FYNNEI. The DNA for the CDR3 is TGTGCCAGCAGTTCTTCCTTGGCCCCTATGGAGAACACCATATATTTT. Translation gives CASSSSLAPMENTIYF. Looking up the rest from reference TRBV2 and TRBJ1-3 gives the full variable domain: EPEVTQTPSHQVTQMGQEVILRCVPISNHLYFYWYRQILGQKVEFLVSFYNNEISEKSEIFDDQFSVERPDGSNFTLKIRSTKLEDSAMYFCASSSSLAPMENTIYFGEGSWLTVV.

The V gene is TRBV18, the J gene TRBJ1-2; D perhaps matches TRBD1 (5 bases). The length of the CDR3 is 14 residues. Trimming removed 3 bases at V and 0 bases at J, with 8 bases between. Germline CDR1 and CDR2: KGHSH and LQKENI. CDR3 region: CASSPQGSNYGYTF. CDR3 sequence (DNA): TGTGCCAGCTCACCCCAGGGTTCTAACTATGGCTACACCTTC.